The 26 T cell receptor beta chains reported below all come from one sample, sequenced in a study of a mutant IDH1 vaccine in newly diagnosed glioma. The time point: week 47, end of study. The investigators gave 300 ug of mutant IDH1 20-mer peptide in each vaccine dose, together with topical imiquimod. Their antigens remain unidentified. The repertoire was sequenced with immunoSEQ multiplex PCR; TCRdb's copy has only in-frame clones and lacks some. The sample lists 45,000 to 65,000 clones; around three fifths were seen once. Source: peripheral blood mononuclear cells (PBMCs), taken from a glioma patient whose treatment included an IDH1 peptide vaccine. The receptors originated from a man aged 40-50 years with glioma. Some clones in this sample may be carry-over from other donors' samples.

CDR3 in DNA: TGTGCCACCAGCAACGGACTAGCGGGCTCCTACGAGCAGTACTTC. It encodes CATSNGLAGSYEQYF. The rearrangement joins TRBV15 to TRBJ2-7; TRBD2 matches at 11 bases. The CDR3 is 15 residues long. CDR1 is LNHNV and CDR2 is YYDKDF in the germline V gene (reference sequence). The V segment lost 4 bases and the J segment 0 bases; nucleotides outside the gene matches: 2.

V gene TRBV2 combines with J gene TRBJ1-5; no clear D gene. Per the germline V gene, CDR1 is SNHLY and CDR2 is FYNNEI. The CDR3 contains 14 residues. Trimming removed 4 bases at V and 0 bases at J, with 7 bases between. Here the CDR3 reads CASSGQISNQPQHF. The CDR3 DNA follows: TGTGCCAGCAGTGGACAAATTAGCAATCAGCCCCAGCATTTT. Using reference TRBV2 and TRBJ1-5 for the parts outside the CDR3, the full variable domain is EPEVTQTPSHQVTQMGQEVILRCVPISNHLYFYWYRQILGQKVEFLVSFYNNEISEKSEIFDDQFSVERPDGSNFTLKIRSTKLEDSAMYFCASSGQISNQPQHFGDGTRLSIL.

The chain carries TRBV6-5 and TRBJ2-5, with D uncertain. The CDR3 contains 15 residues. V lost 0 bases and J 3 bases, leaving 11 bases between the germline ends. Germline V gives CDR1 MNHEY, CDR2 SVGAGI. The CDR3 protein is CASSYSFFVKETQYF. Written as DNA, the CDR3 is TGTGCCAGCAGTTACTCGTTTTTTGTGAAAGAGACCCAGTACTTC.

This clone came up a few times. The J gene is TRBJ1-1, the V gene TRBV2; D possibly corresponds to TRBD1 (5 bases). This CDR3 spans 13 amino acids. Germline V gene sequence: CDR1 SNHLY, CDR2 FYNNEI. The V gene lost 4 bases and the J gene lost 1 base, with 7 bases spanning the gap. The CDR3 bases are TGTGCCAGCAGTGGGACACCGAACACTGAAGCTTTCTTT. The encoded protein is CASSGTPNTEAFF.

This clone was observed a few times. This chain connects TRBV7-9 to TRBJ2-2; 10 nucleotides agree with TRBD1. V lost 6 bases to trimming and J lost 6 bases; unmatched junction nucleotides: 4. The CDR3 contains 14 residues. Germline assignment: CDR1 SEHNR and CDR2 FQNEAQ (reference sequence). CDR3 region: CASRTGGAAGELFF. The CDR3 DNA follows: TGTGCCAGCAGGACAGGGGGCGCCGCCGGGGAGCTGTTTTTT.

This clone has just a few counts. The gene calls are TRBV5-1 and TRBJ2-3, with 9 bases lining up with TRBD1. Germline trimming cut 0 bases from V and 2 bases from J; bases unmatched to any gene: 1. Germline-derived CDR1 and CDR2 are SGHRS and YFSETQ. The CDR3 spans 15 residues. CDR3 sequence (DNA): TGCGCCAGCAGCTTGGGACAGGGGGACACAGATACGCAGTATTTT. It is translated as CASSLGQGDTDTQYF.

The rearrangement links TRBV6-5 to TRBJ2-7, with unresolved D. V was trimmed by 0 bases and J by 2 bases, leaving 8 bases between them. Germline-derived CDR1 and CDR2 are MNHEY and SVGAGI. The CDR3 is 14 residues long. The CDR3, as DNA: TGTGCCAGCAGTTACTCGGGGTTACCCTACGAGCAGTACTTC. Residues: CASSYSGLPYEQYF.

This clone is judged medium-sized. This chain links TRBV13 with TRBJ2-5; D may be TRBD2 (5 bases). CDR3 length equals 14 residues. V was clipped by 5 bases and J by 2 bases, with 12 bases between them. The V gene's germline CDR1 is PRHDT and CDR2 FYEKMQ (reference sequence). CDR3 protein: CASSPVGVQETQYF. CDR3 bases: TGTGCCAGCAGCCCGGTCGGGGTTCAAGAGACCCAGTACTTC.

The CDR3 spells CASSQVGMPRGDTEAFF. For the CDR3, the DNA is TGTGCCAGCAGCCAAGTCGGAATGCCCAGGGGAGACACTGAAGCTTTCTTT. The chain couples TRBV4-2 to TRBJ1-1; TRBD1 is a possible D gene (6 bases). CDR3 size: 17 residues. Germline CDR1 LGHNA, CDR2 YNFKEQ. V lost 1 base and J lost 3, with 18 bases in between.

This clone appeared a few times. J is TRBJ2-1 and V is TRBV9, with a weak D call TRBD2 (6 bases). The CDR3 sequence is 14 residues long. V dropped 0 bases and J dropped 8 bases, with 12 bases sitting between them. From germline, CDR1 is SGDLS and CDR2 YYNGEE. CDR3 region: CASSVGGGIDEQFF. The CDR3, as DNA: TGTGCCAGCAGCGTAGGTGGGGGGATTGATGAGCAGTTCTTC.

V usage is TRBV10-3 and J usage is TRBJ1-5; possibly TRBD1 for D (5 bases). Germline CDR1 is ENHRY and CDR2 is SYGVKD. V was cut by 5 bases and J by 3 bases, with 14 bases left in between. The CDR3 runs to 15 residues. CDR3 DNA: TGTGCCATCAGTCGCCAGGGCGCGGACAATCAGCCCCAGCATTTT. Translation: CAISRQGADNQPQHF.

The chain employs TRBV7-8 and TRBJ1-2, with 8 nucleotides matching TRBD1. Germline CDR1 is SGHVS and CDR2 is FQNEAQ. After removal of 5 bases from V and 5 bases from J, the junction contained 10 bases not matched to a gene. This CDR3 region has 15 residues. The CDR3 nucleotides read TGTGCCAGCAGCCCCCAGGGGACAGGCGGGTATGGCTACACCTTC. This encodes CASSPQGTGGYGYTF.

The gene calls are TRBV6-5 and TRBJ1-3; D remains unclear. This CDR3 comprises 14 residues. The germline V and J ends were trimmed by 6 bases and 0 bases, with 9 bases remaining between them. Germline values: CDR1 MNHEY, CDR2 SVGAGI. As DNA, the CDR3 is TGTGCCAGCAGCCCAGCTTACTCTGGAAACACCATATATTTT. Amino acids: CASSPAYSGNTIYF.

The V call is TRBV5-1, the J call TRBJ2-1, with a weak D call TRBD1 (6 bases). CDR1 is SGHRS and CDR2 is YFSETQ in the germline V gene. The CDR3 has 13 amino acids. Deletions cut 6 bases from V and 8 bases from J, with 15 bases between. CDR3 residues: CASTLGAGDEQFF. DNA for the CDR3: TGCGCCAGCACTTTGGGGGCAGGCGATGAGCAGTTCTTC.

This clone was found a few times. The J gene is TRBJ2-7, the V gene TRBV19; 11 nucleotides align to TRBD2. V was clipped by 6 bases and J by 2 bases; unmatched bases: 6. CDR3 length: 15 residues. Germline assignment: CDR1 LNHDA and CDR2 SQIVND (reference sequence). In nucleotides, the CDR3 is TGTGCCAGTAGGGTGACTAGCGGGGCCCCCTACGAGCAGTACTTC. This encodes CASRVTSGAPYEQYF.

CDR3 in amino acids: CAWRPNSNQPQHF. Here the CDR3 DNA reads TGTGCCTGGAGGCCCAATAGCAATCAGCCCCAGCATTTT. This chain joins TRBV30 and TRBJ1-5; the D is unclear. Trimming left V 3 bases short and J 0 bases short, with 6 bases between. Germline CDR1 GTSNPN, CDR2 SVGIG (reference sequence). This CDR3 is built from 13 residues.

J is TRBJ1-2 and V is TRBV13, with 7 bases fitting TRBD1. CDR3 length: 15 amino acids. CDR1 is PRHDT, CDR2 FYEKMQ, per germline (reference sequence). V lost 0 bases and J lost 6; bases outside the gene matches: 7. CDR3 bases: TGTGCCAGCAGCTTAGGGATAGGGGGCGCGGATGGCTACACCTTC. Translation: CASSLGIGGADGYTF.

This chain joins TRBV5-1 and TRBJ1-1; weak D call: TRBD1 (6 bases). The V end was cut by 0 bases, the J end by 1 base, with 13 bases between. Germline V gene lookup returns CDR1 SGHRS and CDR2 YFSETQ. The CDR3 sequence is 16 residues long. CDR3 sequence (DNA): TGCGCCAGCAGCTTGGTGTCCGGCAGGGGGAACACTGAAGCTTTCTTT. Translating it yields CASSLVSGRGNTEAFF.

This clone was counted a few times. The chain uses TRBV5-1 and TRBJ2-7, with 8 bases identical to TRBD1. CDR1 SGHRS and CDR2 YFSETQ come from the germline V gene. This CDR3 is 14 amino acids long. V lost 4 bases, J lost 4 bases, and 7 bases stayed unmatched. The CDR3, as DNA: TGCGCCAGCAGCCATCAGGGGGCGGGTTACGAGCAGTACTTC. It translates to CASSHQGAGYEQYF.

In this sample, this clone turned up once. The chain couples TRBV9 to TRBJ2-1; 7 nucleotides align to TRBD1. V dropped 0 bases and J dropped 8; count of bases not matched to a gene: 11. Looked up from germline, CDR1 is SGDLS and CDR2 is YYNGEE. The CDR3 is made up of 16 amino acids. The CDR3 loop reads CASSVADTGAADEQFF. The CDR3 nucleotides are TGTGCCAGCAGCGTAGCGGACACAGGGGCGGCGGATGAGCAGTTCTTC.

The V and J genes are TRBV29-1 and TRBJ2-7; 9 bases line up with TRBD1. This CDR3 is 14 amino acids long. The germline V gene encodes CDR1 SQVTM and CDR2 ANQGSEA. V lost 4 bases and J lost 0; bases outside the gene matches: 4. CDR3 sequence reads: CSVVGQGSSYEQYF. The CDR3 DNA is TGCAGCGTTGTGGGACAGGGAAGCTCCTACGAGCAGTACTTC.

This clone was recorded a few times. This sequence joins TRBV5-1 and TRBJ1-1; TRBD1 aligns across 10 bases. Germline CDR1 reads SGHRS; CDR2 reads YFSETQ. Trimming removed 5 bases from V and 0 bases from J; junction bases left unmatched: 10. The CDR3 sequence is 17 residues long. For the CDR3, the DNA is TGCGCCAGCAGTTTTCGGACAGGGGGAATCATGAACACTGAAGCTTTCTTT. It specifies CASSFRTGGIMNTEAFF.

The genes are TRBV5-1 and TRBJ2-5; D may be TRBD1 (6 bases). Germline values: CDR1 SGHRS, CDR2 YFSETQ. Trimming took 0 bases from V and 4 from J, leaving 10 bases between them. This CDR3 is built from 14 residues. CDR3 loop: CASSLAPGAETQYF. CDR3 DNA sequence: TGCGCCAGCAGCTTGGCCCCAGGGGCAGAGACCCAGTACTTC.

The chain employs TRBV29-1 and TRBJ2-3; unclear D gene. Germline V gene sequence: CDR1 SQVTM, CDR2 ANQGSEA. Trimming removed 7 bases at V and 5 bases at J, with 10 bases between. The CDR3 length is 11 residues. CDR3 nucleotides: TGCAGCGCCGAGGTAGGAGATACGCAGTATTTT. Its translation: CSAEVGDTQYF.

The gene calls are TRBV2 and TRBJ1-2, with 7 bases fitting TRBD1. CDR1 and CDR2 from the germline V gene are SNHLY and FYNNEI. This CDR3 has 15 residues. V trimming: 5 bases; J trimming: 5 bases; junction bases outside the gene matches: 11. CDR3 nucleotide sequence: TGTGCCAGCAGTACCCGGACAGGCGAGGGGTATGGCTACACCTTC. Encoded protein: CASSTRTGEGYGYTF.

Turning to this clone: Other DNA variants within this sample encode the same CDR3. This CDR3 reads CSSEPHGRRDYGYTF. DNA for the CDR3: TGCAGCTCAGAGCCCCACGGTCGCAGGGACTATGGCTACACCTTC. J is TRBJ1-2 and V is TRBV29-1; D is possibly TRBD1 (5 bases). CDR3 size: 15 residues. The germline V gene has CDR1 SQVTM and CDR2 ANQGSEA. V lost 8 bases and J lost 3, with 22 bases in between.